This passage covers 9 T cell receptor beta chains from one sample sequenced in a study of shared clonotypes between healthy human individuals. Selected positively for CCR7 and CD45RO-negative, naive CD8 cells excluded terminally differentiated effector memory CD45RA+ cells. Profiling relied on immunoSEQ multiplex PCR, and the TCRdb table lists in-frame clones only, not all of them. Among about 2 million clones listed, approximately 94% were seen once. The specimen was naive CD8+ T cells sorted from blood. The receptors stem from a man between 18 and 35 years old in good health.

J is TRBJ1-4 and V is TRBV19; TRBD1 agrees at 10 bases. Per germline, CDR1 LNHDA and CDR2 SQIVND (reference sequence). The CDR3 has 14 residues. V shed 7 bases and J 4 bases; nucleotides not matched to a gene: 3. The DNA of the CDR3 is TGTGCCAGTACCTGGACAGGGGGTAATGAAAAACTGTTTTTT. This encodes CASTWTGGNEKLFF.

The chain uses TRBV10-1 and TRBJ1-1, with a possible D match to TRBD1 (5 bases). Germline loops: CDR1 WNHNN, CDR2 SYGVQD (reference sequence). Trimming left V 2 bases short and J 5 bases short, with 9 bases between. This CDR3 region has 13 residues. CDR3 bases: TGCGCCAGCAGTGAGAGAGGGGAGACTGAAGCTTTCTTT. Protein product: CASSERGETEAFF.

V and J are TRBV9 and TRBJ2-3; D could derive from TRBD1 or TRBD2 (5 bases each). The V gene lost 1 base and the J gene lost 4 bases, with 13 bases spanning the gap. The CDR3 has 15 residues. Germline assignment: CDR1 SGDLS and CDR2 YYNGEE. CDR3 sequence: CASSVSGARADTQYF. The CDR3 region has the DNA TGTGCCAGCAGCGTAAGTGGGGCGAGGGCAGATACGCAGTATTTT.

The chain uses TRBV4-1 and TRBJ2-7, with D tentatively TRBD1 (6 bases). The CDR3 has 14 residues. Trimming stripped 1 base from V and 3 bases from J, with 10 bases between. CDR1 and CDR2 (germline): MGHRA, YSYEKL. The CDR3 loop reads CASSQAARGYEQYF. In DNA, the CDR3 is TGCGCCAGCAGCCAAGCGGCCAGGGGCTACGAGCAGTACTTC.

The sample holds one count of this clone. V usage is TRBV4-1 and J usage is TRBJ2-2, with D perhaps assigned TRBD1 or TRBD2 (6 bases each). The germline V gene has CDR1 MGHRA and CDR2 YSYEKL. This CDR3 has 17 amino acids. V lost 0 bases and J lost 7, with 18 bases in between. CDR3 region: CASSQDYGGLTDGELFF. The CDR3 DNA reads TGCGCCAGCAGCCAAGATTATGGGGGGCTTACGGACGGGGAGCTGTTTTTT.

The CDR3: CASSERDRIYEKLFF. Here the CDR3 DNA reads TGTGCCAGTAGCGAACGGGACAGGATCTATGAAAAACTGTTTTTT. V and J are TRBV19 and TRBJ1-4, with 8 bases fitting TRBD1. Trimming at V came to 6 bases and at J to 6 bases, leaving 9 bases not matched to a gene. Germline lookup yields CDR1 LNHDA and CDR2 SQIVND (reference sequence). The length of the CDR3 is 15 residues.

The chain links TRBV13 to TRBJ1-5, with D maybe TRBD1 (5 bases). CDR1 is PRHDT and CDR2 is FYEKMQ in the germline V gene (reference sequence). The CDR3 extends over 12 amino acids. V lost 5 bases, J lost 7 bases, and 9 bases lay in between. The CDR3 sequence is CASSRGSQPQHF. The CDR3 nucleotides are TGTGCCAGCAGCAGGGGCTCCCAGCCCCAGCATTTT.

The chain is built from TRBV27 and TRBJ2-1; 8 bases line up with TRBD1. Germline-derived CDR1 and CDR2 are MNHEY and SMNVEV (reference sequence). CDR3 length: 16 residues. V was clipped by 5 bases and J by 3 bases; unmatched bases: 9. The CDR3 is CASSINQGAHYNEQFF. The DNA for the CDR3 is TGTGCCAGCAGTATCAACCAGGGGGCGCACTACAATGAGCAGTTCTTC.

Concerning this clone itself: Different DNA sequences within this sample yield the same CDR3. The rearrangement uses TRBV6-5 and TRBJ1-2; 7 nucleotides match TRBD1. J gave up 6 bases and V 4 bases, and 2 bases lay outside the gene matches. Looked up from germline, CDR1 is MNHEY and CDR2 is SVGAGI. The length of the CDR3 is 12 residues. CDR3 sequence reads: CASSWTGDGYTF. The CDR3 region has the DNA TGTGCCAGCAGTTGGACAGGCGATGGCTACACCTTC.